The present TCR beta chain was sequenced within a study of radiation and T cells in renal cell carcinoma. Study-level points and caveats: Without pretreatment biopsies, baseline tumor clonotype presence was undetermined. In blood, top tumor clones expanded by 2 weeks, shrinking by 4.

The time point is: baseline pretreatment blood. Treatment meaning: 15 Gy SBRT to primary tumor, nephrectomy 4 weeks later. This renal cell carcinoma was of the clear cell type. V was pared by 4 bases and J by 4 bases, with 14 bases between. This CDR3 comprises 14 residues. Germline V CDR1 and CDR2: SGDLS, YYNGEE. Generated by immunoSEQ multiplex PCR, the TCRdb table keeps only in-frame clones and is missing some. The sample carries about 150,000 clones, about 85% recorded once. Turning to this clone: Its matching antigen is unknown.

The material sequenced was blood, taken from a patient whose treatment included radiotherapy and nephrectomy. The chain has TRBV9 and TRBJ1-1, with D tentatively TRBD1 (5 bases). The origin of this receptor is a woman between 65 and 79 years old with renal cell carcinoma. CDR3 nucleotide sequence: TGTGCCAGCAGCCGATCGACGGGGGGCACTGAAGCTTTCTTT. Translating gives CASSRSTGGTEAFF.